This TCR beta chain was documented in a study of shared T cell receptors in the human thymus. V lost 4 bases, J lost 0 bases, and 16 bases lay in between. Per the germline V gene, CDR1 is SQVTM and CDR2 is ANQGSEA. The CDR3 sequence is 15 residues long. Produced via immunoSEQ multiplex PCR; TCRdb's table is partial and in-frame only. Here the sample spans hundreds of thousands of clones, over 75% being singletons. This same sample was also taken into another study, of human thymus T cells. In that study: During corrective heart surgery, resections were taken, and the thymus tissue came from them. Thymic repertoires overlap heavily among unrelated individuals, related research has reported.

The TCR originated in a boy under three years old with a congenital heart defect. Source material: thymocytes. J is TRBJ2-7 and V is TRBV29-1, with D perhaps TRBD2 (6 bases). This chain's CDR3 is CSVAPGGGLSYEQYF. CDR3 in DNA: TGCAGCGTTGCCCCCGGAGGAGGGCTCTCCTACGAGCAGTACTTC.